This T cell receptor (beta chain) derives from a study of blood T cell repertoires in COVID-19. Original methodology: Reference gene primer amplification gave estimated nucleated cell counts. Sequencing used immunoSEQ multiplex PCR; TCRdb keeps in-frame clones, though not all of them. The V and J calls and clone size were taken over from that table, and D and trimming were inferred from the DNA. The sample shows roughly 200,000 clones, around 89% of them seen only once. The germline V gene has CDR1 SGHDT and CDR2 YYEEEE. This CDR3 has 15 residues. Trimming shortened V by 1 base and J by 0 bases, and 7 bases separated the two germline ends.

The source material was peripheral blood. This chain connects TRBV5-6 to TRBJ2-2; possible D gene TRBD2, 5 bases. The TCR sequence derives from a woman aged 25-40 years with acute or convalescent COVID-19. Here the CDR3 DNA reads TGTGCCAGCAGCTTGAGCGGTTCGAACACCGGGGAGCTGTTTTTT. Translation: CASSLSGSNTGELFF. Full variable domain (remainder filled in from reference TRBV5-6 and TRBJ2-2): DAGVTQSPTHLIKTRGQQVTLRCSPKSGHDTVSWYQQALGQGPQFIFQYYEEEERQRGNFPDRFSGHQFPNYSSELNVNALLLGDSALYLCASSLSGSNTGELFFGEGSRLTVL.